These T cell receptor beta chains were read from a single sample in a study of blood T cell repertoires in COVID-19. Sequencing used immunoSEQ multiplex PCR; TCRdb keeps in-frame clones, though not all of them. There are over 90,000 clones in the sample; roughly 80% occur only once, and about 4.2% lies in the top ten. Sequenced input: peripheral blood. Source of these receptors: a man aged 60 to 75 with acute or convalescent COVID-19. Both conserved end residues are part of each CDR3. A D gene is named only where the DNA matches it firmly. A clone size is listed for some rows: how often the clone was seen (once, few, many), or a class if it is expanded.

>TRBJ2-7|TRBD2|TRBV27|-
TGTGCCAGCAGTATCTTGATTGGGACTAGCTCCTACGAGCAGTACTTC
CASSILIGTSSYEQYF
>TRBJ2-7|-|TRBV11-2|-
TGTGCCAGCAGCTTAGGGGCGGGGTCCTTCTACGAGCAGTACTTC
CASSLGAGSFYEQYF
>TRBJ2-1|-|TRBV28|-
TGTGCCAGCAGTTTGGCTAGCTATCGGGACAATGAGCAGTTCTTC
CASSLASYRDNEQFF
>TRBJ2-7|-|TRBV5-4|-
TGTGCCAGCACCAGGGGACACGAGCAGTACTTC
CASTRGHEQYF
>TRBJ1-5|-|TRBV7-2|-
TGTGCCAGCAGCTTAGGCAGGGGATACAATCAGCCCCAGCATTTT
CASSLGRGYNQPQHF
>TRBJ1-6|TRBD1|TRBV6-2/TRBV6-3|once
TGTGCCAGCAGCCACAGGGGATCACCCCTCCACTTT
CASSHRGSPLHF
>TRBJ2-3|-|TRBV5-1|-
TGCGCCAGCAGCATACAGGTAGATACGCAGTATTTT
CASSIQVDTQYF
>TRBJ1-1|-|TRBV7-2|few
TGTGCCAGCAGCTTAAAAGCGGGATCCACTGAAGCTTTCTTT
CASSLKAGSTEAFF
>TRBJ1-1|-|TRBV30|-
TGTGCCTGGAGTGTTCATTCGAACACTGAAGCTTTCTTT
CAWSVHSNTEAFF
>TRBJ2-7|TRBD1|TRBV28|-
TGTGCCAGCAGGGGACAGGGGGCTGGCGAGCAGTACTTC
CASRGQGAGEQYF
>TRBJ2-5|TRBD2|TRBV11-3|-
TGTGCCAGCAGCTTAAGGACTAGCGGGAGTACGGAGACCCAGTACTTC
CASSLRTSGSTETQYF
>TRBJ2-5|-|TRBV24-1|-
TGTGCCACCAGTTCTCGCAACGGGGGAGAGACCCAGTACTTC
CATSSRNGGETQYF
>TRBJ2-7|-|TRBV6-5|-
TGTGCCAGCAGGACCCGACCACGGGACGAGCAGTACTTC
CASRTRPRDEQYF
>TRBJ1-6|-|TRBV2|-
TGTGCCAGCAGTGAAACGACAGATAATTCACCCCTCCACTTT
CASSETTDNSPLHF
>TRBJ2-3|-|TRBV4-1|-
TGCGCCAGCAGCCAAGAATATTTTGGGCCAGGGGCTTCTTCTAGCACAGATACGCAGTATTTT
CASSQEYFGPGASSSTDTQYF
>TRBJ2-1|-|TRBV6-5|-
TGTGCCAGCAGCCTTCTGTATGAGCAGTTCTTC
CASSLLYEQFF
>TRBJ1-1|-|TRBV18|-
TGTGCCAGCTCACCGTCCGGGAACACTGAAGCTTTCTTT
CASSPSGNTEAFF
>TRBJ1-5|TRBD1|TRBV19|-
TGTGCCAGTACCTCGGGACAGGGCAATAGCAATCAGCCCCAGCATTTT
CASTSGQGNSNQPQHF
>TRBJ2-6|-|TRBV4-3|-
TGCGCCAGCAGCCAAGGATTAGGACAGCTCTCTGGGGCCAACGTCCTGACTTTC
CASSQGLGQLSGANVLTF
>TRBJ2-7|TRBD2|TRBV30|-
TGTGCCTGGAATCCTATAGCGGGGGTTAAGTACGAGCAGTACTTC
CAWNPIAGVKYEQYF
>TRBJ2-7|-|TRBV12-5|-
TGTGCTAGTGGTTTGGTACCGAGTGGCAGGGTTTCTTTC
CASGLVPSGRVSF
>TRBJ1-2|-|TRBV28|-
TGTGCCAGCAGTTTACCAGGGCTGAGCTACACCTTC
CASSLPGLSYTF
>TRBJ2-1|TRBD2|TRBV11-3|-
TGTGCCAGCAGCCCGCGGTCGGGGGGGATCGATGAGCAGTTCTTC
CASSPRSGGIDEQFF
>TRBJ1-3|TRBD1|TRBV10-2|-
TGCGCCAGCAGTGTCCAGGGGGGCTCTGGAAACACCATATATTTT
CASSVQGGSGNTIYF
>TRBJ2-1|TRBD2|TRBV7-3|-
TGTGCCAGCAGCCTAGGGACTAGCGGGAGACGGGATGAGCAGTTCTTC
CASSLGTSGRRDEQFF
>TRBJ1-5|TRBD1|TRBV7-2|-
TGTGCCAGCAGCTTTATGGACAGGCTGTATAGCAATCAGCCCCAGCATTTT
CASSFMDRLYSNQPQHF
>TRBJ2-5|-|TRBV5-1|-
TGCGCCAGCAGCCTACAGGGTAGAGGGGAGACCCAGTACTTC
CASSLQGRGETQYF
>TRBJ2-7|-|TRBV7-3|-
TGTGCCAGCAGCCCACAACGACTGGAGCAGTACTTC
CASSPQRLEQYF
>TRBJ2-7|TRBD1|TRBV5-4|-
TGTGCCAGCAGCTTGGCCTTGACAGGGCCCCAATACGAGCAGTACTTC
CASSLALTGPQYEQYF
>TRBJ2-7|TRBD1|TRBV6-5|-
TGTGCCAGCAGTTTAACAGGGGCGAGCTACGAGCAGTACTTC
CASSLTGASYEQYF
>TRBJ2-1|TRBD2|TRBV2|-
TGTGCCAGCAGGTTTAGCGGGGGGTTGTACAATGAGCAGTTCTTC
CASRFSGGLYNEQFF
>TRBJ2-1|-|TRBV9|once
TGTGCCAGCAGCGGGAGGGCCTCCTACAATGAGCAGTTCTTC
CASSGRASYNEQFF
>TRBJ1-1|-|TRBV2|few
TGTGCCAGCGCAGGGAACACTGAAGCTTTCTTT
CASAGNTEAFF
>TRBJ2-1|TRBD1|TRBV10-3|-
TGTGCCAGTAAAGCCGAACAGGGGTTAGCTTACAATGAGCAGTTCTTC
CASKAEQGLAYNEQFF
>TRBJ1-2|-|TRBV2|-
TGTGCCAGCAGCCCCGAGGGCATTGGGGGCTACACCTTC
CASSPEGIGGYTF
>TRBJ2-3|-|TRBV4-2|-
TGTGCCAGCAGCCAGAACATTGGACTCTCAGATACGCAGTATTTT
CASSQNIGLSDTQYF
>TRBJ1-2|TRBD1|TRBV18|-
TGTGCCAGCTCACTTACGGACAGGCTAGCTAACTATGGCTACACCTTC
CASSLTDRLANYGYTF
>TRBJ2-3|TRBD2|TRBV7-2|-
TGTGCCAGCAGCTTAGTCTTTACTAGCGGGGGGCGTCAGGGTACGCAGTATTTT
CASSLVFTSGGRQGTQYF
>TRBJ2-7|-|TRBV9|many
TGTGCCAGCAGCGTGGACAGCGGGGCTCCCTACGAGCAGTACTTC
CASSVDSGAPYEQYF
>TRBJ1-2|-|TRBV7-6|-
TGTGCCAGCGGCACCGGGGGAAGCTACACCTTC
CASGTGGSYTF
>TRBJ2-7|TRBD1|TRBV25-1|-
TGTGCCAGCAGTGCTTGGGACAGAGGCTCCTACGAGCAGTACTTC
CASSAWDRGSYEQYF
>TRBJ1-5|-|TRBV5-4|-
TGTGCCAGCAGCTTTGGGGGGGTTAGCAATCAGCCCCAGCATTTT
CASSFGGVSNQPQHF
>TRBJ2-3|-|TRBV5-1|once
TGCGCCAGCAGCTGGACAGACACAGATACGCAGTATTTT
CASSWTDTDTQYF
>TRBJ2-7|-|TRBV27|-
TGTGCCAGCAATCCGACTAGTGTTGGGGCCTACGAGCAGTACTTC
CASNPTSVGAYEQYF
>TRBJ2-2|TRBD2|TRBV6-2/TRBV6-3|once
TGTGCCAGCAGTCCGAGCGGGAGTGGGACCGGGGAGCTGTTTTTT
CASSPSGSGTGELFF
>TRBJ2-7|-|TRBV30|-
TGTGCCTGCCTTCGGATCGGGGAGTCGAGCGAGCAGTACTTC
CACLRIGESSEQYF
>TRBJ1-4|-|TRBV3-1/TRBV3-2|-
TGTGCCAGCAGACTTAGCGGGGCAGAAAAACTGTTTTTT
CASRLSGAEKLFF
>TRBJ1-6|TRBD1|TRBV4-3|-
TGCGCCAGCAGCCAAGATTATCTTCGGGACAGTGATAATTCACCCCTCCACTTT
CASSQDYLRDSDNSPLHF
>TRBJ1-6|-|TRBV4-1|-
TGCGCCAGCAGCCAAGACTGGGCCGGGACAAGGAATTCACCCCTCCACTTT
CASSQDWAGTRNSPLHF
>TRBJ1-2|-|TRBV28|-
TGTGCCAGCAGTTTATCGGGGGGCGCATACTATGGCTACACCTTC
CASSLSGGAYYGYTF